This entry features one T cell receptor (beta chain) sequence. Its target is not known. The CDR3 has 16 amino acids. Trimming left V 2 bases short and J 2 bases short, with 16 bases between. Germline CDR1 is KGHSH and CDR2 is LQKENI. The source of the sample is a study of shared clonotypes between healthy human individuals. Whole-study findings and limits: Clonotype sharing among donors was expected to depend on sequencing depth. When naive CD4 clonotypes were compared across a handful of donors, around 5% were shared.

The assay was run at deep level. Generated by immunoSEQ multiplex PCR, the TCRdb table keeps only in-frame clones and is missing some. Of 2.5 million or so clones detected, more than 80% appear once; the ten largest clones hold more than 0.12%. The chain employs TRBV18 and TRBJ2-7; the D is unclear. This TCR was recovered from a man between 18 and 35 years old in good health. The sequencing input was naive CD4+ T cells sorted from blood. Subset reported: CD45RA+ positively selected. CDR3 bases: TGTGCCAGCTCACCATCCGTAGGGCAAAGGACCTACGAGCAGTACTTC. This gives the protein CASSPSVGQRTYEQYF.